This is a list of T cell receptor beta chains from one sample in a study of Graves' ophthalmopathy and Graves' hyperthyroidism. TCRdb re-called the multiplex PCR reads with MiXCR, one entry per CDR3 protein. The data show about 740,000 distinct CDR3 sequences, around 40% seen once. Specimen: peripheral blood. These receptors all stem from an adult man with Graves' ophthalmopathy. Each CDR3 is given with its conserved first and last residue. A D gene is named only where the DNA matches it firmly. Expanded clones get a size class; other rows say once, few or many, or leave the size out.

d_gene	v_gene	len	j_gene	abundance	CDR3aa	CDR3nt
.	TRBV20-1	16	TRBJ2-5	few	CSARAYLATDQETQYF	TGCAGTGCTAGAGCCTACCTAGCGACAGACCAAGAGACCCAGTACTTC
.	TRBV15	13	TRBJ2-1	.	CATRKGVYNEQFF	TGTGCCACCAGAAAGGGGGTCTACAATGAGCAGTTCTTC
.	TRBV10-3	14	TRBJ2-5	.	CAISESGDRETQYF	TGTGCCATCAGTGAGTCGGGAGATCGAGAGACCCAGTACTTC
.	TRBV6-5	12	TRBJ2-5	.	CASRRGVETQYF	TGTGCCAGCAGACGCGGAGTGGAGACCCAGTACTTC
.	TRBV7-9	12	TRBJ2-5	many	CASSLMGETQYF	TGTGCCAGCAGCCTGATGGGGGAGACCCAGTACTTC
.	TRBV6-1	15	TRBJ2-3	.	CASSEGWEGTDTQYF	TGTGCCAGCAGTGAAGGATGGGAGGGCACAGATACGCAGTATTTT
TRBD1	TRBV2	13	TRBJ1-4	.	CASAGQGAEKLFF	TGTGCCAGCGCGGGACAGGGGGCTGAAAAACTGTTTTTT
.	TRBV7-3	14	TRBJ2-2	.	CASPPTGNTGELFF	TGTGCCAGCCCGCCGACAGGGAACACCGGGGAGCTGTTTTTT
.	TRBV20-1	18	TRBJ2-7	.	CSAREVPFRGGATYEQYF	TGCAGTGCTAGAGAGGTTCCCTTCAGGGGGGGCGCTACCTACGAGCAGTACTTC
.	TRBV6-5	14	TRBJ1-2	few	CASSYSGQTYGYTF	TGTGCCAGCAGTTACTCCGGACAGACCTATGGCTACACCTTC
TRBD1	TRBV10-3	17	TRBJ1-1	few	CASSFHRGGGWNTEAFF	TGTGCCAGCAGTTTTCACAGGGGTGGAGGTTGGAACACTGAAGCTTTCTTT
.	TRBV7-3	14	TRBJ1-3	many	CASSAQSSGNTIYF	TGTGCCAGCAGCGCACAGAGCTCTGGAAACACCATATATTTT
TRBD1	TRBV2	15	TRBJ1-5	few	CASSTGTANNQPQHF	TGTGCCAGCAGCACCGGGACAGCGAATAATCAGCCCCAGCATTTT
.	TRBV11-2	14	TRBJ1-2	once	CASSVRPGYYGYTF	TGTGCCAGCAGCGTTAGACCAGGCTACTATGGCTACACCTTC
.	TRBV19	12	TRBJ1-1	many	CASGGVNTEAFF	TGTGCCAGTGGAGGCGTGAACACTGAAGCTTTCTTT
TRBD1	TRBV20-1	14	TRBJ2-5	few	CSAKGQLIQETQYF	TGCAGTGCTAAGGGACAGTTAATCCAAGAGACCCAGTACTTC
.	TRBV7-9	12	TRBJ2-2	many	CASSLAAGELFF	TGTGCCAGCAGCTTAGCGGCCGGGGAGCTGTTTTTT
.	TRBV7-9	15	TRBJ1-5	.	CASSQDSGSNQPQHF	TGTGCCAGCAGCCAAGATTCTGGGAGCAATCAGCCCCAGCATTTT